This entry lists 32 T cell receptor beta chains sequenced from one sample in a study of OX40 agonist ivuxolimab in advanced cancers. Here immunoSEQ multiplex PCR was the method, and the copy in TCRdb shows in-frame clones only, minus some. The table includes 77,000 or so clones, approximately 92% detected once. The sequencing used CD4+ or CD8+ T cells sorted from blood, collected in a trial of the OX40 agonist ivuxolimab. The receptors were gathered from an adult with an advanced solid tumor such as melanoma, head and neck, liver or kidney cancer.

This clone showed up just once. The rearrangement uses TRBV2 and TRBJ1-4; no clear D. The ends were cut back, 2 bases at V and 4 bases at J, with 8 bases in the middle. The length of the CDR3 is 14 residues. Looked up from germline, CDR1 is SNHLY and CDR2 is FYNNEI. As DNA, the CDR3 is TGTGCCAGCAGTGAACTGGTTTTTAATGAAAAACTGTTTTTT. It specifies CASSELVFNEKLFF.

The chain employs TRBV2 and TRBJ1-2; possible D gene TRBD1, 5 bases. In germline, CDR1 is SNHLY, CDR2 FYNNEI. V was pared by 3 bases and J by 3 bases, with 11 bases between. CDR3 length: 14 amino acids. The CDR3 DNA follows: TGTGCCAGCAGTGACGAGGGGCGCGACTATGGCTACACCTTC. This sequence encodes CASSDEGRDYGYTF.

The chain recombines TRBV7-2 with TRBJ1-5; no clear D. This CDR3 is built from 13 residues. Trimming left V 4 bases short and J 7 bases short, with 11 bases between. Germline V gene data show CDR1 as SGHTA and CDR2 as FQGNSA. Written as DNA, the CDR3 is TGTGCCAGCAGCTCGGCTTTCCACCAGCCCCAGCATTTT. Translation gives CASSSAFHQPQHF.

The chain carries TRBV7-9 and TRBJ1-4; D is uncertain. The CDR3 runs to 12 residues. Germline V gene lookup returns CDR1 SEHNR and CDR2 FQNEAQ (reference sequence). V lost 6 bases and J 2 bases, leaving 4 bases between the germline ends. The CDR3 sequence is CASRWTNEKLFF. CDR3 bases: TGTGCCAGCAGGTGGACTAATGAAAAACTGTTTTTT.

The CDR3 DNA is TGTGCCAGCAGCTTGGGCCAGGCCCCCCTCGAGCAGTACTTC. Translation gives CASSLGQAPLEQYF. This chain joins TRBV5-4 and TRBJ2-7; no definite D call. In germline, CDR1 is SGHNT, CDR2 YYREEE (reference sequence). V lost 0 bases, J lost 6 bases, and 13 bases lay in between. This CDR3 contains 14 residues.

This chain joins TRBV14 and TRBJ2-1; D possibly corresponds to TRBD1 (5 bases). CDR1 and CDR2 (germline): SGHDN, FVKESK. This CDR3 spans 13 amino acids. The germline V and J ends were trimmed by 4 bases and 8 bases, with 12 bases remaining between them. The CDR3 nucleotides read TGTGCCAGCAGCCGAGTAGACAGTCATGAGCAGTTCTTC. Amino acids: CASSRVDSHEQFF.

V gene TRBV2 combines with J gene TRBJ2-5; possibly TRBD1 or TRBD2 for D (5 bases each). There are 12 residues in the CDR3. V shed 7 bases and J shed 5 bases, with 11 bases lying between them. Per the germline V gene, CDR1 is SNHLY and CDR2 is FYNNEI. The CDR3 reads CASKGTGETQYF. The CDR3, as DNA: TGTGCCAGCAAAGGGACCGGGGAGACCCAGTACTTC.

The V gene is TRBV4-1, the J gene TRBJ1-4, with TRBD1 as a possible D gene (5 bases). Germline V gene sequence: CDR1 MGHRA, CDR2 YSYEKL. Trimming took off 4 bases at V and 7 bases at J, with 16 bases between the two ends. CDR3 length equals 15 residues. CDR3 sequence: CASSPPGRNSEKLFF. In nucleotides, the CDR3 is TGCGCCAGCAGCCCTCCAGGGCGGAACAGTGAAAAACTGTTTTTT.

CDR3 in DNA: TGTGCCAGCAGTTTAGTAGGGGGATCCTACGAGCAGTACTTC. The encoded protein is CASSLVGGSYEQYF. The chain joins TRBV27 to TRBJ2-7; D perhaps matches TRBD1 (6 bases). This CDR3 comprises 14 residues. Trimming removed 2 bases at V and 1 base at J, with 9 bases between. CDR1 and CDR2 (germline): MNHEY, SMNVEV (reference sequence).

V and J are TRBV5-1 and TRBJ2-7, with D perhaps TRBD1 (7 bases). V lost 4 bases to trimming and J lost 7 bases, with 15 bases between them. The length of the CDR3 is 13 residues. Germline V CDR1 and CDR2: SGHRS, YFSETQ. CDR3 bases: TGCGCCAGCAGCACCACAGGGGCGGGGGAGCAGTACTTC. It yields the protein CASSTTGAGEQYF.

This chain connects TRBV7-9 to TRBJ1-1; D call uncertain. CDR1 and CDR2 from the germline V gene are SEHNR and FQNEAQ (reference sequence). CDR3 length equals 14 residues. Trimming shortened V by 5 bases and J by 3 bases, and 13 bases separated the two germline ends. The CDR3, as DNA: TGTGCCAGCAGCCGGTACGGGGTTGACACTGAAGCTTTCTTT. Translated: CASSRYGVDTEAFF.

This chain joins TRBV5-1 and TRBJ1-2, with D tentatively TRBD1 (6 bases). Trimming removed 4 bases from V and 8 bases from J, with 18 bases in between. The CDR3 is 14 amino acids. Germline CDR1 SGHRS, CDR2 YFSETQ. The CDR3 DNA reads TGCGCCAGCAGCCCTACCGGGACAATCGTCGGCTACACCTTC. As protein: CASSPTGTIVGYTF.

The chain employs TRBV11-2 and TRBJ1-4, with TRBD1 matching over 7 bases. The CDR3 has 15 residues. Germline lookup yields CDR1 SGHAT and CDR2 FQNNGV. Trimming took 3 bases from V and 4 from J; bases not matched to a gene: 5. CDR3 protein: CASSFSRQGNEKLFF. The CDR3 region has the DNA TGTGCCAGCAGCTTTTCCCGACAGGGTAATGAAAAACTGTTTTTT. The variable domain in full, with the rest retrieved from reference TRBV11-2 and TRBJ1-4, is EAGVAQSPRYKIIEKRQSVAFWCNPISGHATLYWYQQILGQGPKLLIQFQNNGVVDDSQLPKDRFSAERLKGVDSTLKIQPAKLEDSAVYLCASSFSRQGNEKLFFGSGTQLSVL.

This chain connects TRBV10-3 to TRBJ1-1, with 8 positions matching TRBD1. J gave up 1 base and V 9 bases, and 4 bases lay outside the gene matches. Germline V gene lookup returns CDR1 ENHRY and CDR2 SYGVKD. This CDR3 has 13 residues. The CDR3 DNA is TGTGCCATGAGCGGACAGGGGAACACTGAAGCTTTCTTT. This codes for CAMSGQGNTEAFF.

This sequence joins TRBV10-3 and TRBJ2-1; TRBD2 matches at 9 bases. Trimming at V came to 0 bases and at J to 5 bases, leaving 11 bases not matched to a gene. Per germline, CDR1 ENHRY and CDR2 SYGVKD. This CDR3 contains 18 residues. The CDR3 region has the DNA TGTGCCATCAGTGAGTCGGGGGTTGCGGGAGGGCCGGACAATGAGCAGTTCTTC. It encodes CAISESGVAGGPDNEQFF.

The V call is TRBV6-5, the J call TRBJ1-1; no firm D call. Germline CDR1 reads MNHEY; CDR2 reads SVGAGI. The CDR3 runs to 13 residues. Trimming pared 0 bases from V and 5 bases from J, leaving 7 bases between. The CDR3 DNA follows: TGTGCCAGCAGTTACTCTCTGGGGACTGAAGCTTTCTTT. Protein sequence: CASSYSLGTEAFF.

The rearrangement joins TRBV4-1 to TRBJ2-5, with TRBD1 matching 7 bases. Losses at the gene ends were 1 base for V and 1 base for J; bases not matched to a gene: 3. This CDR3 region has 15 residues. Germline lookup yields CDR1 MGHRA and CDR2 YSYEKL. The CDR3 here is CASSQVRQGQETQYF. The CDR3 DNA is TGCGCCAGCAGCCAAGTTCGACAGGGCCAAGAGACCCAGTACTTC.

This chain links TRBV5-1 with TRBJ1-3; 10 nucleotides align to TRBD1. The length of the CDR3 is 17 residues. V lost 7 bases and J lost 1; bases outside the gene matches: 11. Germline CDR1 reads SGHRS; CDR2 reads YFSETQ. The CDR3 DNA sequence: TGCGCCAGCTCCCCGTTCCCGGGACAGGGGTCTGGAAACACCATATATTTT. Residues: CASSPFPGQGSGNTIYF.

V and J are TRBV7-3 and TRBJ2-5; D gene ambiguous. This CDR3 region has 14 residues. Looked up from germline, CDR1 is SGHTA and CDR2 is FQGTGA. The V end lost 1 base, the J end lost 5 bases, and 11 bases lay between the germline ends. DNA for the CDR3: TGTGCCAGCAGCTTAATTGGGGATGGGGAGACCCAGTACTTC. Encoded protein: CASSLIGDGETQYF.

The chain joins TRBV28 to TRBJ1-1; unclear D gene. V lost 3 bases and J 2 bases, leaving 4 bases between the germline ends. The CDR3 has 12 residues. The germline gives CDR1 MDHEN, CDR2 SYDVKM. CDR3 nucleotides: TGTGCCAGCAGTTTGTTAAACACTGAAGCTTTCTTT. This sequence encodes CASSLLNTEAFF.

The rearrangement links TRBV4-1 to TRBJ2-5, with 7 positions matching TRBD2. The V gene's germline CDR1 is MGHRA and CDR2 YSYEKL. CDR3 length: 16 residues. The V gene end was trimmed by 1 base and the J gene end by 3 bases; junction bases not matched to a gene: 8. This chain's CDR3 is CASSQGHGAGEETQYF. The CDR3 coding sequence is TGCGCCAGCAGCCAAGGGCACGGGGCGGGAGAAGAGACCCAGTACTTC.

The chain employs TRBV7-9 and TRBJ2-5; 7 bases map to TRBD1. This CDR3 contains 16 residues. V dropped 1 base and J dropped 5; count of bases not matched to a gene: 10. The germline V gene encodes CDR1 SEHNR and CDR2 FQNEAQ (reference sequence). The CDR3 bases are TGTGCCAGCAGCTTAGGTGGGGCTTCCAGGGGGGAGACCCAGTACTTC. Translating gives CASSLGGASRGETQYF.

This chain's CDR3 is CASSSRDSDTRTQYF. The CDR3 DNA is TGTGCCAGCAGCTCCCGGGACAGTGATACCCGTACGCAGTATTTT. The rearrangement joins TRBV11-3 to TRBJ2-3, with 7 bases matching TRBD1. The V and J ends lost 4 bases and 8 bases, in that order; junction bases with no gene match: 12. The CDR3 covers 15 residues. From germline, CDR1 is SGHNT and CDR2 YENEEA.

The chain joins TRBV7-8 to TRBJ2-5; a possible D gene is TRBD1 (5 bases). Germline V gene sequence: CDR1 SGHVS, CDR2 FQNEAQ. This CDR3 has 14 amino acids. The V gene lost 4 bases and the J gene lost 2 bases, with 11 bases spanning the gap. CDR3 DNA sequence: TGTGCCAGCAGCTCTCAGGGTGGGCAAGAGACCCAGTACTTC. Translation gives CASSSQGGQETQYF. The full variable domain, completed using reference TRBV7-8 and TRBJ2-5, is GAGVSQSPRYKVAKRGQDVALRCDPISGHVSLFWYQQALGQGPEFLTYFQNEAQLDKSGLPSDRFFAERPEGSVSTLKIQRTQQEDSAVYLCASSSQGGQETQYFGPGTRLLVL.

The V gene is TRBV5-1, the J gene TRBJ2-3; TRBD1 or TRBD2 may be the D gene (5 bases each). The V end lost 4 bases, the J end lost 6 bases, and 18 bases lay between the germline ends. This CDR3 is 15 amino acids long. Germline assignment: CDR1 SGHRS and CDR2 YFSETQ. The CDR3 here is CASSPGTAIRDTQYF. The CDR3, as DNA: TGCGCCAGCAGCCCCGGGACCGCCATAAGGGATACGCAGTATTTT.

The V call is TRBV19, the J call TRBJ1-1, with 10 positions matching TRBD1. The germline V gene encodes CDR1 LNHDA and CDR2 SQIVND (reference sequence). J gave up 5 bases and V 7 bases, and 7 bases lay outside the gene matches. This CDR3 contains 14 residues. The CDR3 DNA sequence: TGTGCCAGTAATAGACAGGGGGCGGGAACTGAAGCTTTCTTT. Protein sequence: CASNRQGAGTEAFF.

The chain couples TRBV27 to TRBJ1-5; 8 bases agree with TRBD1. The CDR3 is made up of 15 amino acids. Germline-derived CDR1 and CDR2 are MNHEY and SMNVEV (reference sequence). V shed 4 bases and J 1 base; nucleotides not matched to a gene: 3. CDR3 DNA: TGTGCCAGCAGTTCAGGGGGCAGGAGCAATCAGCCCCAGCATTTT. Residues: CASSSGGRSNQPQHF.

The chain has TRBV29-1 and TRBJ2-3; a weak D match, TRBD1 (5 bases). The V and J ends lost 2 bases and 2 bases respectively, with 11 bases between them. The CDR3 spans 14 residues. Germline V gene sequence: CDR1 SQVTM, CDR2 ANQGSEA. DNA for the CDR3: TGCAGCGTTGAATGGGCAGGGCCCACAGATACGCAGTATTTT. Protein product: CSVEWAGPTDTQYF.

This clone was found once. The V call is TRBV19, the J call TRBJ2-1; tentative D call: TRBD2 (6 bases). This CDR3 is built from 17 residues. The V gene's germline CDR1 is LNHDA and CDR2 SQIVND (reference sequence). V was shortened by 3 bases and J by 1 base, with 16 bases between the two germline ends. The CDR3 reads CASSMGGWVWSYNEQFF. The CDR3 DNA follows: TGTGCCAGTAGTATGGGGGGTTGGGTATGGTCCTACAATGAGCAGTTCTTC.

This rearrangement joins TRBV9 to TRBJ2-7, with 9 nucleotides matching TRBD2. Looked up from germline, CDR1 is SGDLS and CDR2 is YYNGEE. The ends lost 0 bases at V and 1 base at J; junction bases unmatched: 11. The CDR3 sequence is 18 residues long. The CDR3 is CASSVGDPMSGRSYEQYF. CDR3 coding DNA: TGTGCCAGCAGCGTAGGGGACCCTATGAGCGGGAGGTCCTACGAGCAGTACTTC.

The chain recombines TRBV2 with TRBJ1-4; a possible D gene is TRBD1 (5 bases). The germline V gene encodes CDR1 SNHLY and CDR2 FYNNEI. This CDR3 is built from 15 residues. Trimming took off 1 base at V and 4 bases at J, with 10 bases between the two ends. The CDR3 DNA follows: TGTGCCAGCAGTGAAGTTCAGGGTGTTAATGAAAAACTGTTTTTT. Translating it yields CASSEVQGVNEKLFF. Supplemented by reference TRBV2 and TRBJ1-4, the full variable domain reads EPEVTQTPSHQVTQMGQEVILRCVPISNHLYFYWYRQILGQKVEFLVSFYNNEISEKSEIFDDQFSVERPDGSNFTLKIRSTKLEDSAMYFCASSEVQGVNEKLFFGSGTQLSVL.

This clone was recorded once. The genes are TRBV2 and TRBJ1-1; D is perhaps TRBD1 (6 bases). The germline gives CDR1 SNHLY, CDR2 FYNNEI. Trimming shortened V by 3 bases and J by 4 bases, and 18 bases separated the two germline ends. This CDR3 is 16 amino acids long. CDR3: CASSEYVRGPRTEAFF. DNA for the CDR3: TGTGCCAGCAGTGAGTACGTCCGGGGGCCCCGCACTGAAGCTTTCTTT.